The present T cell receptor (beta chain) was sequenced within a study of CD8 T cells in ankylosing spondylitis. Study observations and caveats: Reportedly, disease-linked clones are significantly enriched in ankylosing spondylitis patients' matched synovial fluid. Disease-linked clones, CD8+, were relatively rare in peripheral blood.

Libraries of TCR beta came from quantitative 5'-RACE with molecular barcodes. TCRdb passed the 5' RACE reads through MiXCR, listing each CDR3 protein once. Here the sample spans 90,000 to 120,000 distinct CDR3 sequences, 24% being singletons. On this clonotype: The antigen is undetermined.

The origin of this receptor is a male donor with ankylosing spondylitis. Sequencing was done on a sample of synovial fluid, either unsorted or a sorted T cell fraction (not recorded which).

The CDR3 DNA follows: TGCAGCGTTGAAGATCCAGGGCGAGAGACCCAGTACTTC. Translation gives CSVEDPGRETQYF. The chain has TRBV29-1 and TRBJ2-5; the D gene is possibly TRBD1 (5 bases). Germline-derived CDR1 and CDR2 are SQVTM and ANQGSEA. The V end lost 0 bases, the J end lost 4 bases, and 9 bases lay between the germline ends. The CDR3 loop spans 13 amino acids.